Listed below are T cell receptor beta chains from one sample, sequenced in a study of shared clonotypes between healthy human individuals. Repertoires were generated with immunoSEQ multiplex PCR, while TCRdb's copy carries only in-frame clones and drops some. The sample carries 1 million to 1.2 million clones, approximately 77% recorded once. Sequenced sample: memory CD4+ T cells from PBMCs. The receptors were sampled from a man between 18 and 29 years old in good health. Some clones in this sample may be carry-over from other donors' samples. Each CDR3 is given with its conserved first and last residue. Each record gives: CDR3 DNA, CDR3 protein, clone size, J gene, D gene, V gene. D genes are given only for firm matches. Only part of the rows carry a size: once, few, many, or a class if the clone is expanded.

CDR3 DNA: TGTGCCAGCAGCCTGGAGGGTTATGCAACTAATGAAAAACTGTTTTTT
CDR3 protein: CASSLEGYATNEKLFF
clone size: once
J gene: TRBJ1-4
D gene: .
V gene: TRBV5-6

CDR3 DNA: TGTGCCAGTAGCGATCTTAGGGGGAAGGGCGAGCAGTACTTC
CDR3 protein: CASSDLRGKGEQYF
clone size: few
J gene: TRBJ2-7
D gene: .
V gene: TRBV19

CDR3 DNA: TGCGCCAGCAGCCAGACAGGGGGGCCCTACGAGCAGTACTTC
CDR3 protein: CASSQTGGPYEQYF
clone size: .
J gene: TRBJ2-7
D gene: TRBD1
V gene: TRBV5-1

CDR3 DNA: TGTGCCACCAGCAGAGTGGTGACGTCTAAAGGCGAGCAGTACTTC
CDR3 protein: CATSRVVTSKGEQYF
clone size: .
J gene: TRBJ2-7
D gene: .
V gene: TRBV15

CDR3 DNA: TGTGCCAGCAGCTTAAGTGGGCGAACAGGGGAACCCCAAGAGACCCAGTACTTC
CDR3 protein: CASSLSGRTGEPQETQYF
clone size: .
J gene: TRBJ2-5
D gene: TRBD1
V gene: TRBV11-2

CDR3 DNA: TGTGCCAGTAGTCCCCGACTAGCGGGGCGAAACATTCAGTACTTC
CDR3 protein: CASSPRLAGRNIQYF
clone size: .
J gene: TRBJ2-4
D gene: TRBD2
V gene: TRBV19

CDR3 DNA: TGTGCCAGCAGTTTAGAGGCCGGGCCTGGCTACACCTTC
CDR3 protein: CASSLEAGPGYTF
clone size: .
J gene: TRBJ1-2
D gene: .
V gene: TRBV28

CDR3 DNA: TGTGCCAGCAGTTCCGGACAGACCGCGGGGACTGAAGCTTTCTTT
CDR3 protein: CASSSGQTAGTEAFF
clone size: .
J gene: TRBJ1-1
D gene: .
V gene: TRBV6-6

CDR3 DNA: TGTGCCAGCAGTGTGTTTCCCGGGGAGCTGTTTTTT
CDR3 protein: CASSVFPGELFF
clone size: few
J gene: TRBJ2-2
D gene: .
V gene: TRBV2

CDR3 DNA: TGTGCCAGCAGTGAGGTTTTGGGCAACAATGAGCAGTTCTTC
CDR3 protein: CASSEVLGNNEQFF
clone size: .
J gene: TRBJ2-1
D gene: .
V gene: TRBV6-1

CDR3 DNA: TGCAGCGTGGGTTCGGGGCGAGGGTACGAGCAGTACTTC
CDR3 protein: CSVGSGRGYEQYF
clone size: .
J gene: TRBJ2-7
D gene: .
V gene: TRBV29-1

CDR3 DNA: TGTGCCAGCAGCTTAGGGAAGAAGGCGAAGACAGGGAATGAAAAACTGTTTTTT
CDR3 protein: CASSLGKKAKTGNEKLFF
clone size: .
J gene: TRBJ1-4
D gene: TRBD1
V gene: TRBV7-9

CDR3 DNA: TGTGCCAGCTCACCAAGCTGGGGCGCAGAGGAAAAACTGTTTTTT
CDR3 protein: CASSPSWGAEEKLFF
clone size: .
J gene: TRBJ1-4
D gene: .
V gene: TRBV18

CDR3 DNA: TGCGCCAGCAGCTTGGTTGGGGCGGACACTGAAGCTTTCTTT
CDR3 protein: CASSLVGADTEAFF
clone size: once
J gene: TRBJ1-1
D gene: .
V gene: TRBV5-1

CDR3 DNA: TGTGCCAGCAGCTTAGATCTGGGGGCGGACACTGAAGCTTTCTTT
CDR3 protein: CASSLDLGADTEAFF
clone size: .
J gene: TRBJ1-1
D gene: .
V gene: TRBV7-2

CDR3 DNA: TGCAGTGCTGGGGGTCTCGAGCAGTACTTC
CDR3 protein: CSAGGLEQYF
clone size: .
J gene: TRBJ2-7
D gene: .
V gene: TRBV20-1

CDR3 DNA: TGTGCCAGTAGTATGGAGGGTAGCGGGACCGGGGCCAACGTCCTGACTTTC
CDR3 protein: CASSMEGSGTGANVLTF
clone size: .
J gene: TRBJ2-6
D gene: TRBD2
V gene: TRBV19

CDR3 DNA: TGTGCCAGCAGCGTGGGGACGCCGACCTACGAGCAGTACTTC
CDR3 protein: CASSVGTPTYEQYF
clone size: .
J gene: TRBJ2-7
D gene: .
V gene: TRBV9

CDR3 DNA: TGTGCCAGCACCTCCTCCGGGCAGGTTGGATATGGCTACACCTTC
CDR3 protein: CASTSSGQVGYGYTF
clone size: many
J gene: TRBJ1-2
D gene: .
V gene: TRBV25-1

CDR3 DNA: TGCGCCAGCAGCACCTCGGGACTAGCGGGAGTAGTTGATGAGCAGTTCTTC
CDR3 protein: CASSTSGLAGVVDEQFF
clone size: .
J gene: TRBJ2-1
D gene: TRBD2
V gene: TRBV5-1

CDR3 DNA: TGCGCCAGCAGGGTGGCGGGCTCCTACAATGAGCAGTTCTTC
CDR3 protein: CASRVAGSYNEQFF
clone size: .
J gene: TRBJ2-1
D gene: .
V gene: TRBV5-1

CDR3 DNA: TGTGCCAGCAGTTCTTCAGCGGCCCGCTCCTACAATGAGCAGTTCTTC
CDR3 protein: CASSSSAARSYNEQFF
clone size: .
J gene: TRBJ2-1
D gene: .
V gene: TRBV5-6

CDR3 DNA: TGTGCCAGCAGCTTAGGCCGACAGCCCCTAGGGGAGACCCAGTACTTC
CDR3 protein: CASSLGRQPLGETQYF
clone size: .
J gene: TRBJ2-5
D gene: .
V gene: TRBV11-3

CDR3 DNA: TGCGCCAGCAGCCGGATGGGTCATGATGGAGATACGCAGTATTTT
CDR3 protein: CASSRMGHDGDTQYF
clone size: once
J gene: TRBJ2-3
D gene: .
V gene: TRBV5-1

CDR3 DNA: TGTGCCAGTAGACCGTTGGGAGTCAGCGATCATCAGCCCCAGCATTTT
CDR3 protein: CASRPLGVSDHQPQHF
clone size: few
J gene: TRBJ1-5
D gene: .
V gene: TRBV19

CDR3 DNA: TGTGCCAGCAGCGCGGGGAAGAGGGGCACTGAAGCTTTCTTT
CDR3 protein: CASSAGKRGTEAFF
clone size: .
J gene: TRBJ1-1
D gene: .
V gene: TRBV9

CDR3 DNA: TGTGCCAGCAGCCGTACTAGCGGAGACAATGAGCAGTTCTTC
CDR3 protein: CASSRTSGDNEQFF
clone size: .
J gene: TRBJ2-1
D gene: TRBD2
V gene: TRBV11-2

CDR3 DNA: TGCGCCAGCAGCTTGGGGACGTTCGCGGCCTCCTACGAGCAGTACTTC
CDR3 protein: CASSLGTFAASYEQYF
clone size: .
J gene: TRBJ2-7
D gene: .
V gene: TRBV5-1

CDR3 DNA: TGTGCCAGCTCACCAGTTATCGCAGGGGGCAGCGGCGGCTACACCTTC
CDR3 protein: CASSPVIAGGSGGYTF
clone size: .
J gene: TRBJ1-2
D gene: TRBD1
V gene: TRBV18

CDR3 DNA: TGTGCCTGCGCCCCGAATCCGGCAACGGACATTCAGTACTTC
CDR3 protein: CACAPNPATDIQYF
clone size: many
J gene: TRBJ2-4
D gene: .
V gene: TRBV21-1

CDR3 DNA: TGTGCCAGCAGCCGTATGGGAGGGAGTACAGATACGCAGTATTTT
CDR3 protein: CASSRMGGSTDTQYF
clone size: many
J gene: TRBJ2-3
D gene: TRBD2
V gene: TRBV7-9

CDR3 DNA: TGCGCCAGCAGCCCCAGACTAGCGGGAGGACTATACAATGAGCAGTTCTTC
CDR3 protein: CASSPRLAGGLYNEQFF
clone size: .
J gene: TRBJ2-1
D gene: TRBD2
V gene: TRBV4-3

CDR3 DNA: TGCGCCAGCAGCTTGGGGGCCTACACCGGGGAGCTGTTTTTT
CDR3 protein: CASSLGAYTGELFF
clone size: few
J gene: TRBJ2-2
D gene: .
V gene: TRBV5-1

CDR3 DNA: TGTGCCAGCAGCCCTTTAGCCCTTTCGGCGCAGTTCTTC
CDR3 protein: CASSPLALSAQFF
clone size: .
J gene: TRBJ2-1
D gene: .
V gene: TRBV7-2

CDR3 DNA: TGTGCCAGCAGCGTACGGGTGGAATACGAGCAGTACTTC
CDR3 protein: CASSVRVEYEQYF
clone size: .
J gene: TRBJ2-7
D gene: .
V gene: TRBV6-5

CDR3 DNA: TGTGCCAGCAGCGCGCTTAGCGGGAGTCTAAGTGAGCAGTTCTTC
CDR3 protein: CASSALSGSLSEQFF
clone size: once
J gene: TRBJ2-1
D gene: TRBD2
V gene: TRBV9

CDR3 DNA: TGTGCCAGCAGCAACGAACGAGAGACCCAGTACTTC
CDR3 protein: CASSNERETQYF
clone size: .
J gene: TRBJ2-5
D gene: .
V gene: TRBV6-5

CDR3 DNA: TGTGCCAGCAGCCGAACCCCGGGACATACAGGCCAAGAGACCCAGTACTTC
CDR3 protein: CASSRTPGHTGQETQYF
clone size: .
J gene: TRBJ2-5
D gene: .
V gene: TRBV11-2

CDR3 DNA: TGTGCCAGTAGTATTCGCGGCGGGGGGATAGCCAAAAACATTCAGTACTTC
CDR3 protein: CASSIRGGGIAKNIQYF
clone size: .
J gene: TRBJ2-4
D gene: TRBD2
V gene: TRBV19

CDR3 DNA: TGTGCCAGCAGTGGAGGACTGCAACTCTCTGGAAACACCATATATTTT
CDR3 protein: CASSGGLQLSGNTIYF
clone size: .
J gene: TRBJ1-3
D gene: .
V gene: TRBV2

CDR3 DNA: TGTGCCAGCACCTCACCCGCAGGGAATGGCTACACCTTC
CDR3 protein: CASTSPAGNGYTF
clone size: .
J gene: TRBJ1-2
D gene: .
V gene: TRBV28

CDR3 DNA: TGCAGTGCTAGAGAGGGACAGGGGGGCACCTTC
CDR3 protein: CSAREGQGGTF
clone size: .
J gene: TRBJ1-2
D gene: TRBD1
V gene: TRBV20-1

CDR3 DNA: TGCGCCAGCACCCGTAGCGGGACACCACCCGGGGAGCTGTTTTTT
CDR3 protein: CASTRSGTPPGELFF
clone size: .
J gene: TRBJ2-2
D gene: TRBD2
V gene: TRBV4-1

CDR3 DNA: TGTGCCTGGAGGAGGCCCCGATTTGATGGCTACACCTTC
CDR3 protein: CAWRRPRFDGYTF
clone size: few
J gene: TRBJ1-2
D gene: .
V gene: TRBV30

CDR3 DNA: TGTGCCACCAGCGTCAGAGGGGAAACTAATGAAAAACTGTTTTTT
CDR3 protein: CATSVRGETNEKLFF
clone size: .
J gene: TRBJ1-4
D gene: .
V gene: TRBV15

CDR3 DNA: TGTGCCAGCACGGGCCTAAACTATGGCTACACCTTC
CDR3 protein: CASTGLNYGYTF
clone size: .
J gene: TRBJ1-2
D gene: .
V gene: TRBV2

CDR3 DNA: TGTGCCAGCAGCCGGGCGGGGGGTGGCACTGAAGCTTTCTTT
CDR3 protein: CASSRAGGGTEAFF
clone size: .
J gene: TRBJ1-1
D gene: .
V gene: TRBV7-9

CDR3 DNA: TGTGCCAGCAGCTTAGAAGGTTATGAGCAGTTCTTC
CDR3 protein: CASSLEGYEQFF
clone size: .
J gene: TRBJ2-1
D gene: .
V gene: TRBV7-2

CDR3 DNA: TGTGCCAGCAGCTCGTACACACGTGGGGCCTACAATGAGCAGTTCTTC
CDR3 protein: CASSSYTRGAYNEQFF
clone size: .
J gene: TRBJ2-1
D gene: .
V gene: TRBV28

CDR3 DNA: TGTGCCTGGAGTCGTTACAGGGGGAACAGCAATCAGCCCCAGCATTTT
CDR3 protein: CAWSRYRGNSNQPQHF
clone size: .
J gene: TRBJ1-5
D gene: TRBD1
V gene: TRBV30

CDR3 DNA: TGTGCCAGCAGCTTATGGCAGGATCCCACTGAAGCTTTCTTT
CDR3 protein: CASSLWQDPTEAFF
clone size: .
J gene: TRBJ1-1
D gene: .
V gene: TRBV7-2

CDR3 DNA: TGTGCCAGCATGACAGATATCTCCTACGAGCAGTACTTC
CDR3 protein: CASMTDISYEQYF
clone size: .
J gene: TRBJ2-7
D gene: .
V gene: TRBV2